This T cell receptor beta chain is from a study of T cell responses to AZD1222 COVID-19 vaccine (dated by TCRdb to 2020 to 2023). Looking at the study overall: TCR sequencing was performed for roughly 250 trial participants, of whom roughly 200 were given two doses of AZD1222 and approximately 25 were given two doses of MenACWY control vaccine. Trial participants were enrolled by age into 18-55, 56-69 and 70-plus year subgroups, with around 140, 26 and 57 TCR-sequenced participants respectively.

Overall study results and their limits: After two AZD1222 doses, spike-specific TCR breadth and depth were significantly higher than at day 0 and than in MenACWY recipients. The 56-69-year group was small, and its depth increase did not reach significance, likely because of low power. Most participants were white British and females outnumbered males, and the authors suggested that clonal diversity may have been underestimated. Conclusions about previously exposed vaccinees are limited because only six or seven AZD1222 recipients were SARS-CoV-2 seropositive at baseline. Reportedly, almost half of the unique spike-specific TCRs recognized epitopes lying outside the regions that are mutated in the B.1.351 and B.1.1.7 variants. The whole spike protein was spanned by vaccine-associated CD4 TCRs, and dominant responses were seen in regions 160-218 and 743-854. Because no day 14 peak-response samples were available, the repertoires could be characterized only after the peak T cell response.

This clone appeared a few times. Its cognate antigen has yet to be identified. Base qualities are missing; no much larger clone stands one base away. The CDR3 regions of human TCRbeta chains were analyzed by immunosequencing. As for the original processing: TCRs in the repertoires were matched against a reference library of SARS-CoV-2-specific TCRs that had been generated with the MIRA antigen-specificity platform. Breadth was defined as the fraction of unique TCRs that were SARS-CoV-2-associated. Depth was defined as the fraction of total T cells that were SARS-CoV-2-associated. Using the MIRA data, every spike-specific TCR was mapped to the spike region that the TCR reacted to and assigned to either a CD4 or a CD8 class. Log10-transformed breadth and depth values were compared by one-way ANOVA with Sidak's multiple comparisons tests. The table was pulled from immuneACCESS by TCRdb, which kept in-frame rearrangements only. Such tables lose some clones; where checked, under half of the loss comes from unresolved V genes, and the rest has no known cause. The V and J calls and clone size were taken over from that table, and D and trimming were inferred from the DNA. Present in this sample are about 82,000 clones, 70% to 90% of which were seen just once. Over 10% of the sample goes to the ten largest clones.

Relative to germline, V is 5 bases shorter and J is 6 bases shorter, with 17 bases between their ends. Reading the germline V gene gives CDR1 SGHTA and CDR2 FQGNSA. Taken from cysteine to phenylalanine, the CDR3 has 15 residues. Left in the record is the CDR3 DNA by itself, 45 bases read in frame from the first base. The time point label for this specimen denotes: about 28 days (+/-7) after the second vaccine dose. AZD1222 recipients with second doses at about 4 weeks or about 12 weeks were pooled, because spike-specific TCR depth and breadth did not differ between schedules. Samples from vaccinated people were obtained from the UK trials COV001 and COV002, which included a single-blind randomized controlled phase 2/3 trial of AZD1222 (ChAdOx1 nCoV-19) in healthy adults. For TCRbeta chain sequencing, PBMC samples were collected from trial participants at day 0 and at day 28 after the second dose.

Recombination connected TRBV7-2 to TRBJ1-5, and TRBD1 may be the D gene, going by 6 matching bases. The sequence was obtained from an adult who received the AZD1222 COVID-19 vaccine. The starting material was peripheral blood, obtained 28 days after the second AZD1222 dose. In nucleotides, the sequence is TGTGCCAGCAGCCCAATCTGGGGGGGGGCTCAGCCCCAGCATTTT. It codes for CASSPIWGGAQPQHF.